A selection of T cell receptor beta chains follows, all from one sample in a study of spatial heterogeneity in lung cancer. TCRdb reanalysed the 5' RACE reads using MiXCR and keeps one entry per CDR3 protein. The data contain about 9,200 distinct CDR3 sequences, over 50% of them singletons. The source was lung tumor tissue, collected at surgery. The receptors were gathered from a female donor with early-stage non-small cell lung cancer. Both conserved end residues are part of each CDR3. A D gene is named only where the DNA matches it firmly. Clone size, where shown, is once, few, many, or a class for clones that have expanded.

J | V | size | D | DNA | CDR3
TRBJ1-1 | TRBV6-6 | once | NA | TGTGCCAGCAGCAGGATCATGAACACTGAAGCTTTCTTT | CASSRIMNTEAFF
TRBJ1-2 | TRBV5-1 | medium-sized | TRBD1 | TGCGCCAGCAGCTCGACCGGGACAGCCTTTGTCTACACCTTC | CASSSTGTAFVYTF
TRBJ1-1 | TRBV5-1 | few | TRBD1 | TGCGCCAGCAGCTACCGGACAGGCAGGGACACTGAAGCTTTCTTT | CASSYRTGRDTEAFF
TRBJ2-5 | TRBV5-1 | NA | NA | TGCGCCAGCAGCTCCTGGGGTCAAGAGACCCAGTACTTC | CASSSWGQETQYF
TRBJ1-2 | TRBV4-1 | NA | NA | TGCGCCAGCAGCCAAGAGGTGAGGGGTGGCTACACCTTC | CASSQEVRGGYTF
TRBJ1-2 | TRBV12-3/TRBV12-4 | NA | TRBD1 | TGTGCCAGCAGTAGGACAGGTTTTAGGTATGGCTACACCTTC | CASSRTGFRYGYTF
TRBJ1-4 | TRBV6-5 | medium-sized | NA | TGTGCCAGCAGTTCGTCACCTGGACAGAAAAAACTGTTTTTT | CASSSSPGQKKLFF
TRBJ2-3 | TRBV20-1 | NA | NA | TGCAGTGCTAGAGAATCTGCAGATACGCAGTATTTT | CSARESADTQYF
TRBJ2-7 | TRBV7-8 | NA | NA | TGTGCCAGCAGCCCCGACTGGGACGAGCAGTACTTC | CASSPDWDEQYF
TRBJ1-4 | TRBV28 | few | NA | TGTGCCAGCAGGATGGGGGGACCCACTAATGAAAAACTGTTTTTT | CASRMGGPTNEKLFF
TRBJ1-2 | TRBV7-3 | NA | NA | TGTGCCAGCAGCTTAACCAAACGGGGCCAATACACCTTC | CASSLTKRGQYTF
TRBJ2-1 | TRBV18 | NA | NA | TGTGCCAGCTCTTGGGACGACCCGTATTCCGAAGGTTACAATGAGCAGTTCTTC | CASSWDDPYSEGYNEQFF
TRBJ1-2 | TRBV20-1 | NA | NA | TGCAGTTCCTATGGCTACACCTTC | CSSYGYTF
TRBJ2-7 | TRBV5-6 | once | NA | TGTGCCAGCAGCATAGACAGTTCCTACGAGCAGTACTTC | CASSIDSSYEQYF
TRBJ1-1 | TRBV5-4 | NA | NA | TGTGCCAGCAGCTTGGCCACGGCTAACACTGAAGCTTTCTTT | CASSLATANTEAFF
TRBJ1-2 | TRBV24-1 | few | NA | TGTGCCACCAGTGGAGGGGCAGAGAACTATGGCTACACCTTC | CATSGGAENYGYTF
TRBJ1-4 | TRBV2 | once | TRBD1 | TGTGCCAGCAGTGACGGGACAGCTAATGAAAAACTGTTTTTT | CASSDGTANEKLFF
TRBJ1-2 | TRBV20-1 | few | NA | TGCAGTGTTATCCCACCGAATGTGGGCTACACCTTC | CSVIPPNVGYTF
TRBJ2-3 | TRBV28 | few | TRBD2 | TGTGCCAGCAGTTTGAGCGGGGGGGCGGAAGATACGCAGTATTTT | CASSLSGGAEDTQYF
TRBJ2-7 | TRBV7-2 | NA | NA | TGTGCCAGCAGCTTAGGGTCCCCCTCCCTATACGAGCAGTACTTC | CASSLGSPSLYEQYF
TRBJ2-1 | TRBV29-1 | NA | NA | TGCAGCGTTGATAATAGGGCTCGCAGTTACTCCTACAATGAGCAGTTCTTC | CSVDNRARSYSYNEQFF
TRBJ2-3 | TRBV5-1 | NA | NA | TGCGCCAGCAGCTTCAGAGGGGGACGGACAGATACGCAGTATTTT | CASSFRGGRTDTQYF
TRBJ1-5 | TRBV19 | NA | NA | TGTGCCAGTAGTATGCCCGACAGAGCGAGCAATCAGCCCCAGCATTTT | CASSMPDRASNQPQHF
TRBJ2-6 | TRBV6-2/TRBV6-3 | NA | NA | TGTGCCAGCAGCCCCATCTCCGGGGGGCTAGGGGCCAACGTCCTGACTTTC | CASSPISGGLGANVLTF
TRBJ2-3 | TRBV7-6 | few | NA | TGTGCCAGCAGCTCCCACCCCCCAGATACGCAGTATTTT | CASSSHPPDTQYF
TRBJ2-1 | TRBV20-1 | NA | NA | TGCAGTGCTCCCCCAGGACCCGGCTACAATGAGCAGTTCTTC | CSAPPGPGYNEQFF
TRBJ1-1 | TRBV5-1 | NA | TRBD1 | TGCGCCAGCAGCCAAGGACAGGTCAAAACTGAAGCTTTCTTT | CASSQGQVKTEAFF
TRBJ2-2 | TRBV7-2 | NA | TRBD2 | TGTGCCAGCAGCTTTATTCGACTAGCGGGGGTCGGGGAGCTGTTTTTT | CASSFIRLAGVGELFF
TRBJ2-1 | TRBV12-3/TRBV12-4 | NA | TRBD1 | TGTGCCAGCAGTTTTCGGACAGGGATACACAATGAGCAGTTCTTC | CASSFRTGIHNEQFF
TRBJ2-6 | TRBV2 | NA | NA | TGTGCCACCGACCAGGGACGCAGGGCTGGGGCCAACGTCCTGACTTTC | CATDQGRRAGANVLTF
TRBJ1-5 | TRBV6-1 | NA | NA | TGTGCCAGCAGTGAAGCGGCTTCCAGTCAGCCCCAGCATTTT | CASSEAASSQPQHF
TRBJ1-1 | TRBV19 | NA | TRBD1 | TGTGCCAGTAGTATATCTACAGGGGGCGTGATCGCTGAAGCTTTCTTT | CASSISTGGVIAEAFF
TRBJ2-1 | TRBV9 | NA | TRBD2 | TGTGCCAGCAGCGTAGGACTAGCGGGGTACACCCTCTACAATGAGCAGTTCTTC | CASSVGLAGYTLYNEQFF
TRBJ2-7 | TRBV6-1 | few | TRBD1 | TGTGCCAGCAGTCCCCGAACCGGGACAGGGGCAGGAGAGCAGTACTTC | CASSPRTGTGAGEQYF
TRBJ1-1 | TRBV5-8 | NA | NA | TGTGCCAGCAGCCCTGCACGGGAGGCAGACACTGAAGCTTTCTTT | CASSPAREADTEAFF
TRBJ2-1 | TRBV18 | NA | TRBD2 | TGTGCCAGCTCCGGGGGGAGCTCCTACAATGAGCAGTTCTTC | CASSGGSSYNEQFF
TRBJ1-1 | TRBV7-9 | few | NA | TGTGCCAGCAGCGTCACTAGCAGGGAAGCTTTCTTT | CASSVTSREAFF
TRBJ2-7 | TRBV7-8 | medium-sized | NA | TGTGCCAGCAGCCAAGCCGTCGGGGCGGTGATACCCTACGAGCAGTACTTC | CASSQAVGAVIPYEQYF
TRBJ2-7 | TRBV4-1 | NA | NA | TGCGCCAGCAGCCAAGGTACGGACGGGCTAACCTACGAGCAGTACTTC | CASSQGTDGLTYEQYF
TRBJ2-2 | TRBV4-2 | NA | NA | TGTGCCAGCAGCCAAGAGCAATCTATTGCCGGGGAGCTGTTTTTT | CASSQEQSIAGELFF
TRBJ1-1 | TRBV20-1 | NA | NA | TGCAGTGCCTTTGGCCTCACTGAAGCTTTCTTT | CSAFGLTEAFF
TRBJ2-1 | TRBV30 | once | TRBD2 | TGTGCCTGGAGACTAGCGGGAGGGAATGAGCAGTTCTTC | CAWRLAGGNEQFF
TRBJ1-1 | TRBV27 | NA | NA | TGTGCCAGCAGTCAGAGCTACAGGAGCGACACTGAAGCTTTCTTT | CASSQSYRSDTEAFF
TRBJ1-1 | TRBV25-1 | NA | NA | TGTGCCAGCATAAAAGGGGGAAGGGATGAAGCTTTCTTT | CASIKGGRDEAFF
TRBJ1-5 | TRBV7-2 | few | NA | TGTGCCAGCAGCGGTATCAATCAGCCCCAGCATTTT | CASSGINQPQHF
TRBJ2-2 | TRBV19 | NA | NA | TGTGCCAGTAGTATTTTTAGCAACACCGGGGAGCTGTTTTTT | CASSIFSNTGELFF
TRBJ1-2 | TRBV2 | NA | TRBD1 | TGTGCCAGCAGATTAACCGGGACAGGGGGCTATGGCTACACCTTC | CASRLTGTGGYGYTF
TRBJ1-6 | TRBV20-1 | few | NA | TGCAGTGCTAGGGGCGGGAATTCACCCCTCCACTTT | CSARGGNSPLHF
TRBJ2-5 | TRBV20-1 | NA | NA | TGCAGTGCTAACCCCAGACCGCGGCGAGAGACCCAGTACTTC | CSANPRPRRETQYF
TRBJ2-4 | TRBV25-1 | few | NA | TGTGCCAGCAGTGAAACGAACACCGGAGCCAAAAACATTCAGTACTTC | CASSETNTGAKNIQYF
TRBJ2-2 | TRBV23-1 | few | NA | TGCGCCAGCAGTCAATACTGGGCCCCCGGGGAGCTGTTTTTT | CASSQYWAPGELFF
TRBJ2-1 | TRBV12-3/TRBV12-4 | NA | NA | TGTGCCAGCAGTTTACCGGGGGCCAGGTTCTTC | CASSLPGARFF